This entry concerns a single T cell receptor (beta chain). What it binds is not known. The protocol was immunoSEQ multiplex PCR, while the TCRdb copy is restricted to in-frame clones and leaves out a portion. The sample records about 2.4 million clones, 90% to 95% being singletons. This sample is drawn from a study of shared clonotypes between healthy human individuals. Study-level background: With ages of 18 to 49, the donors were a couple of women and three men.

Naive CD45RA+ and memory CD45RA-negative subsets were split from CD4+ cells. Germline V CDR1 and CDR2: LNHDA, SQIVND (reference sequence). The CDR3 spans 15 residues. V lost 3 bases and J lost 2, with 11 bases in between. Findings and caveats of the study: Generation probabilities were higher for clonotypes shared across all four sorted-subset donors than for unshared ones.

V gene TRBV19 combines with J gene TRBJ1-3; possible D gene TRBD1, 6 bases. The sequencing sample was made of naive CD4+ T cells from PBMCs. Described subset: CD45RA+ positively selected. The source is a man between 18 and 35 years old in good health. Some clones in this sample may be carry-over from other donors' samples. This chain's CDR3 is CASSIWGAPGNTIYF. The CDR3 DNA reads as TGTGCCAGTAGTATCTGGGGGGCGCCTGGAAACACCATATATTTT.